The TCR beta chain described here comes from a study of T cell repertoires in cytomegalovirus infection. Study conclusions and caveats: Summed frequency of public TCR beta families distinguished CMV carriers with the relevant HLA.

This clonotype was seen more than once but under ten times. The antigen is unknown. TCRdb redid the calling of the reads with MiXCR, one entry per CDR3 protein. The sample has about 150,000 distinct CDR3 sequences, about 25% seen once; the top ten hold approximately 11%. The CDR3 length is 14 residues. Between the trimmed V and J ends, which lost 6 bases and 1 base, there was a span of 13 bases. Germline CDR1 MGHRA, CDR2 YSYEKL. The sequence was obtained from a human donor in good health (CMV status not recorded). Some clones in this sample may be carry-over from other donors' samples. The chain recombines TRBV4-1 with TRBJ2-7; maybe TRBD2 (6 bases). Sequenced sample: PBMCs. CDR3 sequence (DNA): TGCGCCAGCAGTATCGGGGGATCTTCCTACGAGCAGTACTTC. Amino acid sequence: CASSIGGSSYEQYF.